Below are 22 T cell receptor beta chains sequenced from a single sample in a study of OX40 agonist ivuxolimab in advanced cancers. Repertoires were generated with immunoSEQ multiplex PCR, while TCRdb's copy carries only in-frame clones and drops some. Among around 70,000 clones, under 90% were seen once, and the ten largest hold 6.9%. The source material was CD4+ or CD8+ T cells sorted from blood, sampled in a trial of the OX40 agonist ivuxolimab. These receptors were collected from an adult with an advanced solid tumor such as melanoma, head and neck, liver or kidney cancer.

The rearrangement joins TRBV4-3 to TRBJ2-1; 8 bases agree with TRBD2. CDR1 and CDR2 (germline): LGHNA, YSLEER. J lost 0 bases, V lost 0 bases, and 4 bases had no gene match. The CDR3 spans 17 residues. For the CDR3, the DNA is TGCGCCAGCAGCCAAGATACCAGCGGGAGCTCCTACAATGAGCAGTTCTTC. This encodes CASSQDTSGSSYNEQFF.

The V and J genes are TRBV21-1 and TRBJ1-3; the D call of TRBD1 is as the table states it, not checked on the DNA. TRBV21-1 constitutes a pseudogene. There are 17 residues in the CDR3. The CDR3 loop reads CASRNRGLVDSGNTIYF. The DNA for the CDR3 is TGTGCCAGCAGAAACAGGGGGCTGGTGGACTCTGGAAACACCATATATTTT.

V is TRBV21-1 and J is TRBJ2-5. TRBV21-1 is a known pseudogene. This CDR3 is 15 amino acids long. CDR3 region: CASSKGRMGKETQYF. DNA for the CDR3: TGTGCCAGCAGCAAGGGCAGGATGGGGAAGGAGACCCAGTACTTC.

This chain's CDR3 is CASTGDTEAFF. The CDR3 DNA sequence: TGTGCCAGCACTGGGGACACTGAAGCTTTCTTT. The chain employs TRBV28 and TRBJ1-1; the D is unclear. Germline CDR1 is MDHEN and CDR2 is SYDVKM. Trimming shortened V by 7 bases and J by 3 bases, and 6 bases separated the two germline ends. This CDR3 is 11 amino acids long.

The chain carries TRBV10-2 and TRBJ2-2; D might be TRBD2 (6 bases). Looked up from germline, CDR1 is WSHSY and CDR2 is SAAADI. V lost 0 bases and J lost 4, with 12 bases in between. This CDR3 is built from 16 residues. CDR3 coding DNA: TGCGCCAGCAGTGAGTCGACGGGGGTTGGCACCGGGGAGCTGTTTTTT. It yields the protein CASSESTGVGTGELFF.

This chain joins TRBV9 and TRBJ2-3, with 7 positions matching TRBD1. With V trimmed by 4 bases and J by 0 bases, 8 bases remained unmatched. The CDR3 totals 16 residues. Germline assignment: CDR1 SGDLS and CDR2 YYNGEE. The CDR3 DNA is TGTGCCAGCAGCTCCGGGACAGCCACTAGCACAGATACGCAGTATTTT. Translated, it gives CASSSGTATSTDTQYF.

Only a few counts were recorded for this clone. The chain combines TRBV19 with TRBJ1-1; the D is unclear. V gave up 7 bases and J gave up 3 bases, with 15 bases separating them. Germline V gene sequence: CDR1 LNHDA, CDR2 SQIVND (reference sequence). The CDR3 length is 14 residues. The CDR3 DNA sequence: TGTGCCAGTACCGAACCAACTGGGTACACTGAAGCTTTCTTT. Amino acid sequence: CASTEPTGYTEAFF.

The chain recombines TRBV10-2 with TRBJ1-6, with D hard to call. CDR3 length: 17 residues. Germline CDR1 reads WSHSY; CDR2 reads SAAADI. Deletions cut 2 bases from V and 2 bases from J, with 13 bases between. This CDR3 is CASSEMASRTYNSPLHF. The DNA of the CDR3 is TGCGCCAGCAGTGAGATGGCCTCCCGTACCTATAATTCACCCCTCCACTTT.

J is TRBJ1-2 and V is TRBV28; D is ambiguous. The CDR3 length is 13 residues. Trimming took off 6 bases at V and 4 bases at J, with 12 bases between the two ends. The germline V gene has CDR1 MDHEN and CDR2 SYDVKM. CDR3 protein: CASSDVGIYGYTF. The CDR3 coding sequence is TGTGCCAGCAGCGATGTCGGGATCTATGGCTACACCTTC.

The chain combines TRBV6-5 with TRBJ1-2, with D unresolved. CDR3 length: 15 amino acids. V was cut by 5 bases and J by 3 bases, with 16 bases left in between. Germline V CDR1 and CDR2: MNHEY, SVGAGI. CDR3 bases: TGTGCCAGCAGTAGAGGACCTCCTCGAGACTATGGCTACACCTTC. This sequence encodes CASSRGPPRDYGYTF.

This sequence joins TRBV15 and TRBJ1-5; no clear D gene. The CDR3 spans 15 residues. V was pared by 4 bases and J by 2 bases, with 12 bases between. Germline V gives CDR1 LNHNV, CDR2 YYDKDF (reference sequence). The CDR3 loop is CATSTGPSGNQPQHF. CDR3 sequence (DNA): TGTGCCACCAGCACGGGCCCATCGGGCAATCAGCCCCAGCATTTT.

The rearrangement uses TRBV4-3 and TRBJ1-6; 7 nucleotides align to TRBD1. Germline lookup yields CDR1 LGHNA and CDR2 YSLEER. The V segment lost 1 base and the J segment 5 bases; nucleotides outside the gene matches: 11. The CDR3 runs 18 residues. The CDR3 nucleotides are TGCGCCAGCAGCCAAGCGGTGGGAGGGGGCGCAGATAATTCACCCCTCCACTTT. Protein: CASSQAVGGGADNSPLHF.

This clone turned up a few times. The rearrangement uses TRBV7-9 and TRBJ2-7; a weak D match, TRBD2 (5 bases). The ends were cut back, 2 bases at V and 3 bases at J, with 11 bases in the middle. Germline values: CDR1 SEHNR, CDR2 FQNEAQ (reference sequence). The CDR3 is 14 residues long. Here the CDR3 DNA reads TGTGCCAGCAGCTTAACCGGGATCGACTACGAGCAGTACTTC. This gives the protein CASSLTGIDYEQYF.

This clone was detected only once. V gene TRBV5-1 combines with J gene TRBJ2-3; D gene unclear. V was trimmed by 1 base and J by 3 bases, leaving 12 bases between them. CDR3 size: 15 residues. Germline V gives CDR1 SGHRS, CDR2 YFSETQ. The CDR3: CASSLFVGLTDTQYF. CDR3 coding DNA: TGCGCCAGCAGCTTGTTTGTAGGGCTGACAGATACGCAGTATTTT.

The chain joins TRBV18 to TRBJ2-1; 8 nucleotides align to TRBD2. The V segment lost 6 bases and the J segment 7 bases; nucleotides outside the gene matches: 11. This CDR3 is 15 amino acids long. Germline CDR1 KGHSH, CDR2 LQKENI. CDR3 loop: CASSRGGLEMNEQFF. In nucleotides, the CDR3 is TGTGCCAGCTCTCGCGGGGGGCTGGAAATGAATGAGCAGTTCTTC. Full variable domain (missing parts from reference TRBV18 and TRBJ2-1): NAGVMQNPRHLVRRRGQEARLRCSPMKGHSHVYWYRQLPEEGLKFMVYLQKENIIDESGMPKERFSAEFPKEGPSILRIQQVVRGDSAAYFCASSRGGLEMNEQFFGPGTRLTVL.

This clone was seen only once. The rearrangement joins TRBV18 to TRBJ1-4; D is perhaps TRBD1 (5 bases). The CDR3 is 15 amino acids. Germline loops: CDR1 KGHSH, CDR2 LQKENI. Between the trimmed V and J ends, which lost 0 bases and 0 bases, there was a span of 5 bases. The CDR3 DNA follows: TGTGCCAGCTCACCACCGGGGGCAACTAATGAAAAACTGTTTTTT. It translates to CASSPPGATNEKLFF.

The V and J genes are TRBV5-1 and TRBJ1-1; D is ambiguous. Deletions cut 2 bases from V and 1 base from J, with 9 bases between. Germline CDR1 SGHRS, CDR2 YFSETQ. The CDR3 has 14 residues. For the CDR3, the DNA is TGCGCCAGCAGCTTTACATCCCCGAACACTGAAGCTTTCTTT. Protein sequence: CASSFTSPNTEAFF.

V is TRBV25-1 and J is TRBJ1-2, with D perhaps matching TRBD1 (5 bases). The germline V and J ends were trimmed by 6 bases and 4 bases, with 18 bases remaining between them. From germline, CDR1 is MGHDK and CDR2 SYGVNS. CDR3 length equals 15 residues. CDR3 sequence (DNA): TGTGCCAGCAGCAGAGAGGAAGACAGCCCCTATGGCTACACCTTC. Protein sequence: CASSREEDSPYGYTF.

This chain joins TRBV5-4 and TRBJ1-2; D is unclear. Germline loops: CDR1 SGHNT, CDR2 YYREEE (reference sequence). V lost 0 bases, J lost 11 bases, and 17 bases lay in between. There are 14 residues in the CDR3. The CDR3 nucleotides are TGTGCCAGCAGCTTGGACCAACAGAGAAGTTGGTACACCTTC. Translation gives CASSLDQQRSWYTF.

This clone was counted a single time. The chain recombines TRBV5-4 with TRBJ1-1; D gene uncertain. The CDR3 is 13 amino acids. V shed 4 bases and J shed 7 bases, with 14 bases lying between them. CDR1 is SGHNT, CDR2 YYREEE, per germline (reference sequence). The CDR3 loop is CASSPASHVEAFF. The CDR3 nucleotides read TGTGCCAGCAGCCCTGCGTCGCACGTTGAAGCTTTCTTT.

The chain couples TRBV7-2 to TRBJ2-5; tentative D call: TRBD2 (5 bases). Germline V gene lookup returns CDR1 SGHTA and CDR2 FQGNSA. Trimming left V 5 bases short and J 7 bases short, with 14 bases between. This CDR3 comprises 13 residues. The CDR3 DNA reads TGTGCCAGCAGCCCCGGAGGAGGTTCGACCCAGTACTTC. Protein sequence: CASSPGGGSTQYF.

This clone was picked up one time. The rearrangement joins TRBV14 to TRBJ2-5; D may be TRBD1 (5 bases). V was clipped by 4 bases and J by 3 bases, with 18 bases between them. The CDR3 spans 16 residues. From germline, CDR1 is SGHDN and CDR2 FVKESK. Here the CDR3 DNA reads TGTGCCAGCAGCCTACGTCGGCCAAAGGGGAAAGAGACCCAGTACTTC. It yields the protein CASSLRRPKGKETQYF.